This paragraph reports one T cell receptor (beta chain). This clone was detected ten times or more. The antigen this receptor binds is unknown. No base quality values were provided; no much bigger clone lies one nucleotide off. Related bone marrow donors provided peripheral blood samples on the day of marrow donation. Mononuclear cells from peripheral blood and bone marrow were separated by Ficoll-Hypaque density centrifugation and then cryopreserved. The CDR3 numbers 15 residues from cysteine through phenylalanine. Only CDR3 DNA is held: 45 bases, read in frame from base 1. Here V drops 4 bases and J drops 7 bases, and the junction holds 8 bases not matched to any gene. Taken from the germline V gene, the CDR1 and CDR2 loops are SGHRS and YFSETQ. This sample is part of a study of T cells after posttransplantation cyclophosphamide (dated by TCRdb to 2016 to 2017). About the investigation overall: Using TRB sequencing, the study followed how the T cell repertoire rebuilt after myeloablative bone marrow transplantation with posttransplantation cyclophosphamide given as GVHD prophylaxis. In 3 patients, up to 3 additional blood samples taken between 2 and 5.2 years after transplant also underwent TRB sequencing, as did pretransplant blood from a handful of patients. Public TRB sequences were compared against a database of over 3,000 sequences linked to responses to pathogens, tumor antigens, self-antigens and alloantigens. Blood from every one of the approximately 37 PTCy patients who had 1-year posttransplant specimens underwent TRB sequencing. Because TRA and TRB clonality were tightly correlated in fewer than 10 samples, subsequent TCR analyses were focused on TRB only. Samples from around 37 PTCy-treated patients, along with samples from roughly 15 of their related bone marrow donors, underwent antigen receptor sequencing. The paper as a whole reports these results and caveats: Across a few dozen patients, TRB clonality was highly associated with recipient CMV seropositivity and CMV reactivation, and diversity in PTCy patients was similar to diversity in CNI/methotrexate controls. The TRB repertoires of T cells infiltrating skin or the GI tract showed only limited overlap with the TRB repertoires found in blood. Donor-recipient similarity was low at 1-2 months but rose over the first year, and later blood repertoires were often dominated by donor CD8+ memory clones.

Genomic DNA was the input for TRB sequencing, which was run either with the immunoSEQ assay at survey resolution or with the hsTCRB kit. As for how the authors treated the data: Initial read processing used immunoSEQ software, and repertoire analyses used the LymphoSeq R package. Clonality was computed as 1 minus normalized Shannon entropy, and a Gini coefficient was also calculated for each TRB dataset. To infer phenotypes in unsorted samples, TRB sequences from sorted subsets of the recipient or donor were mapped onto the unsorted samples of the same recipient. This immuneACCESS table, as held by TCRdb, lists in-frame sequences with V and J called but not all clones. Of the missing ones, under half trace to an unresolved V gene in checked studies; the others have no known cause. V and J calls and clone size are copied from that table; D and trimming were computed from the DNA. The table shows 25,000 to 35,000 clones here, with no singletons. The ten largest clones represent about 4.4% of the sample.

The sample was PBMCs. The chain employs TRBV5-1 and TRBJ1-2, with 12 bases matching TRBD1. The TCR was taken from a woman aged 30 to 39 in good health and a related stem cell transplant donor. The DNA sequence is given as TGCGCCAGCAGCCGCGGGACAGGGGGCTTTGGTGGCTACACCTTC. This codes for CASSRGTGGFGGYTF.